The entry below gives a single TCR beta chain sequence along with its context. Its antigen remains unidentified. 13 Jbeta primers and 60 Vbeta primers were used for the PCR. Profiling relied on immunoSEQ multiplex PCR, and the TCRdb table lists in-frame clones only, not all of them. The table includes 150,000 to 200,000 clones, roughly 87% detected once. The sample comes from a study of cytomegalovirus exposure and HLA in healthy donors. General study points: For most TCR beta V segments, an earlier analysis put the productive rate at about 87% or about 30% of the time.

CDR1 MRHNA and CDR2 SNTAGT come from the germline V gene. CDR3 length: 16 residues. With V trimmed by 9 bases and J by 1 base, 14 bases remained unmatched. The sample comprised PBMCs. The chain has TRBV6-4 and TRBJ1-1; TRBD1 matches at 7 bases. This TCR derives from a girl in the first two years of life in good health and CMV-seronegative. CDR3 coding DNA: TGTGCCAGGGGGATGGACAGGCCGAAACAGAACACTGAAGCTTTCTTT. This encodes CARGMDRPKQNTEAFF.